These 29 T cell receptor beta chains originate from one sample sequenced in a study of vaccination and CD4 T cells after COVID-19. Treatment meaning: approximately nine-day PBMC culture with coronavirus spike peptide pools or control peptides (ViraFEST assay). Their specific antigens are unknown. Oncomine TCR Beta short-read sequencing was applied to DNA from cultured CD4+ T cells. TCRdb redid the calling of the PCR reads with MiXCR, one entry per CDR3 protein. The sample yields roughly 15,000 distinct CDR3 sequences, 45% seen once. The source material was CD4+ T cells from blood, cultured in vitro, sampled before SARS-CoV-2 vaccination. These receptors originate from a human donor who received a COVID-19 vaccine.

The table lists this clonotype with a count of one. This chain links TRBV5-4 with TRBJ1-3, with a possible D match to TRBD1 (6 bases). The ends were cut back, 4 bases at V and 0 bases at J, with 14 bases in the middle. Germline-derived CDR1 and CDR2 are SGHNT and YYREEE (reference sequence). CDR3 length: 16 residues. The CDR3 is CASSLWDTSSGNTIYF. CDR3 nucleotides: TGTGCCAGCAGCCTCTGGGACACCAGCTCTGGAAACACCATATATTTT.

The chain joins TRBV19 to TRBJ1-4; D possibly corresponds to TRBD1 (6 bases). V lost 5 bases and J 6 bases, leaving 16 bases between the germline ends. This CDR3 spans 15 amino acids. Per germline, CDR1 LNHDA and CDR2 SQIVND (reference sequence). Here the CDR3 reads CASSSLRGADEKLFF. The CDR3 DNA sequence: TGTGCCAGTAGTTCCCTCAGGGGCGCGGATGAAAAACTGTTTTTT. Full variable domain (outside the CDR3, taken from reference TRBV19 and TRBJ1-4): DGGITQSPKYLFRKEGQNVTLSCEQNLNHDAMYWYRQDPGQGLRLIYYSQIVNDFQKGDIAEGYSVSREKKESFPLTVTSAQKNPTAFYLCASSSLRGADEKLFFGSGTQLSVL.

This clonotype was seen a handful of times. The rearrangement joins TRBV12-3 or TRBV12-4 to TRBJ1-2; D not certain. Trimming removed 3 bases at V and 0 bases at J, with 8 bases between. This CDR3 is 14 amino acids long. Here the CDR3 DNA reads TGTGCCAGCAGTTTCCAGTCTACTAACTATGGCTACACCTTC. Translated: CASSFQSTNYGYTF.

The chain uses TRBV7-9 and TRBJ1-1; 7 bases agree with TRBD1. Trimming removed 1 base from V and 4 bases from J; junction bases left unmatched: 12. Per germline, CDR1 SEHNR and CDR2 FQNEAQ (reference sequence). The CDR3 totals 17 residues. The CDR3 spells CASSLGPLQGRSTEAFF. As DNA, the CDR3 is TGTGCCAGCAGCTTAGGCCCACTACAGGGGCGAAGCACTGAAGCTTTCTTT.

This chain links TRBV19 with TRBJ2-5, with D maybe TRBD1 (6 bases). Per germline, CDR1 LNHDA and CDR2 SQIVND (reference sequence). The V and J ends lost 4 bases and 1 base respectively, with 10 bases between them. This CDR3 spans 14 amino acids. The CDR3 protein is CASSTDRFQETQYF. CDR3 in DNA: TGTGCCAGTAGTACGGACAGATTCCAAGAGACCCAGTACTTC. Full variable domain (remainder filled in from reference TRBV19 and TRBJ2-5): DGGITQSPKYLFRKEGQNVTLSCEQNLNHDAMYWYRQDPGQGLRLIYYSQIVNDFQKGDIAEGYSVSREKKESFPLTVTSAQKNPTAFYLCASSTDRFQETQYFGPGTRLLVL.

This clonotype was observed a handful of times. The V gene is TRBV7-3, the J gene TRBJ2-1, with TRBD2 identical over 13 bases. The CDR3 totals 15 residues. Germline V CDR1 and CDR2: SGHTA, FQGTGA. Trimming cost V 3 bases and J 5 bases; bases outside gene matches: 1. CDR3 region: CASSLTSGRHNEQFF. CDR3 DNA: TGTGCCAGCAGCTTGACTAGCGGGAGGCACAATGAGCAGTTCTTC. Together with reference TRBV7-3 and TRBJ2-1, the CDR3 gives the full variable domain: GAGVSQTPSNKVTEKGKYVELRCDPISGHTALYWYRQSLGQGPEFLIYFQGTGAADDSGLPNDRFFAVRPEGSVSTLKIQRTERGDSAVYLCASSLTSGRHNEQFFGPGTRLTVL.

The CDR3 region is CASKEGEGRGGGNTIYF. CDR3 nucleotide sequence: TGTGCCAGCAAGGAGGGCGAAGGCAGGGGAGGCGGAAACACCATATATTTT. The chain links TRBV9 to TRBJ1-3, with a weak D call TRBD1 (6 bases). Trimming took 6 bases from V and 4 from J, leaving 23 bases between them. The CDR3 contains 17 residues. The germline CDR1 and CDR2 sequences are SGDLS and YYNGEE.

The chain is built from TRBV3-1 and TRBJ2-3, with 7 nucleotides matching TRBD1. The CDR3 consists of 14 residues. The V gene's germline CDR1 is LGHDT and CDR2 YNNKEL (reference sequence). J gave up 3 bases and V 3 bases, and 3 bases lay outside the gene matches. The CDR3 region has the DNA TGTGCCAGCAGCCAGGACAGGAGAACAGATACGCAGTATTTT. This gives the protein CASSQDRRTDTQYF.

The CDR3 DNA is TGTGCCAGCAGTGCCGATCCCGTTACTCAAATATATGGCTACACCTTC. Translating gives CASSADPVTQIYGYTF. The chain joins TRBV2 to TRBJ1-2, with D hard to call. The CDR3 length is 16 residues. Trimming took off 4 bases at V and 5 bases at J, with 20 bases between the two ends. Germline loops: CDR1 SNHLY, CDR2 FYNNEI.

This clonotype was found a few times. The chain uses TRBV20-1 and TRBJ1-2, with D possibly TRBD1 on 5 matching bases. The CDR3 runs 14 residues. Germline loops: CDR1 DFQATT, CDR2 SNEGSKA (reference sequence). The germline V and J ends were trimmed by 4 bases and 1 base, with 13 bases remaining between them. This chain's CDR3 is CSANVGGINYGYTF. The CDR3 region has the DNA TGCAGTGCTAATGTCGGGGGAATTAACTATGGCTACACCTTC.

The chain uses TRBV6-1 and TRBJ1-6; weak D call: TRBD1 (6 bases). Germline V lookup: CDR1 MNHNS, CDR2 SASEGT. The CDR3 covers 15 residues. Trimming took 2 bases from V and 7 from J, leaving 12 bases between them. The CDR3 reads CASSESTGTNSPLHF. The CDR3 DNA sequence: TGTGCCAGCAGTGAAAGTACAGGGACCAATTCACCCCTCCACTTT.

CDR3: CAWSQNRGVNQPQHF. CDR3 DNA: TGTGCCTGGAGCCAAAACCGAGGGGTAAATCAGCCCCAGCATTTT. J is TRBJ1-5 and V is TRBV30; a possible D gene is TRBD1 (5 bases). Trimming pared 3 bases from V and 4 bases from J, leaving 16 bases between. Germline V gene data show CDR1 as GTSNPN and CDR2 as SVGIG (reference sequence). The length of the CDR3 is 15 residues.

Remarks on this clonotype: The junction and the germline gene differ at one end; a read error may be behind it. The chain employs TRBV6-5 and TRBJ2-7; D unclear. The CDR3 is 12 residues long. CDR1 and CDR2 from the germline V gene are MNHEY and SVGAGI. The CDR3 region has the DNA TGTGCCAGCAGTTACTCGCATGTGGCGCTGCACTTC. Translation gives CASSYSHVALHF.

The sample holds one count of this clonotype. The chain recombines TRBV7-8 with TRBJ2-1; TRBD1 matches 7 bases. This CDR3 region has 15 residues. The V and J ends lost 5 bases and 2 bases, in that order; junction bases with no gene match: 6. Germline V lookup: CDR1 SGHVS, CDR2 FQNEAQ. CDR3 protein: CASSHTQGAYNEQFF. For the CDR3, the DNA is TGTGCCAGCAGCCATACTCAGGGGGCCTACAATGAGCAGTTCTTC.

This clonotype was seen a handful of times. V is TRBV19 and J is TRBJ2-7, with no clear D. The CDR3 is 14 amino acids. Deletions cut 1 base from V and 0 bases from J, with 7 bases between. Germline lookup yields CDR1 LNHDA and CDR2 SQIVND (reference sequence). The CDR3 coding sequence is TGTGCCAGTAGTATAGGGCGTCGCTCCTACGAGCAGTACTTC. Translating gives CASSIGRRSYEQYF. Based on the CDR3 plus reference TRBV19 and TRBJ2-7, the full variable domain is DGGITQSPKYLFRKEGQNVTLSCEQNLNHDAMYWYRQDPGQGLRLIYYSQIVNDFQKGDIAEGYSVSREKKESFPLTVTSAQKNPTAFYLCASSIGRRSYEQYFGPGTRLTVT.

V gene TRBV20-1 combines with J gene TRBJ1-5; possible D gene TRBD1, 6 bases. V lost 5 bases and J lost 5, with 16 bases in between. Germline V gene lookup returns CDR1 DFQATT and CDR2 SNEGSKA (reference sequence). This CDR3 spans 14 amino acids. The CDR3 nucleotides are TGCAGTGCTTCAACGGGACAACCGGATCAGCCCCAGCATTTT. It is translated as CSASTGQPDQPQHF.

This clonotype was seen a handful of times. CDR3 nucleotides: TGCAGTGCTAGAGTCGGGGACAGGGATAATTCACCCCTCCACTTT. Its protein is CSARVGDRDNSPLHF. V is TRBV20-1 and J is TRBJ1-6; 9 bases are shared with TRBD1. The V gene's germline CDR1 is DFQATT and CDR2 SNEGSKA (reference sequence). Trimming took 1 base from V and 5 from J; bases not matched to a gene: 3. The CDR3 has 15 residues.

This clonotype showed up just a few times. The rearrangement links TRBV5-3 to TRBJ1-6; D is uncertain. TRBV5-3 is marked as an open reading frame, function uncertain. The V end lost 8 bases, the J end lost 7 bases, and 19 bases lay between the germline ends. This CDR3 is built from 15 residues. This CDR3 reads CASSLSSLHNSPLHF. CDR3 bases: TGTGCCAGCAGTCTATCGAGCCTTCACAATTCACCCCTCCACTTT.

This clonotype was counted a single time. The V gene is TRBV10-3, the J gene TRBJ1-4; no clear D gene. The CDR3 length is 14 residues. V was shortened by 0 bases and J by 6 bases, with 8 bases between the two germline ends. Germline CDR1 is ENHRY and CDR2 is SYGVKD. In DNA, the CDR3 is TGTGCCATCAGTGAGTCTCTTACCGATGAAAAACTGTTTTTT. This gives the protein CAISESLTDEKLFF.

Remarks on this clonotype: At one boundary the junction diverges from the germline segment, which might be a read error. This rearrangement joins TRBV5-3 to TRBJ1-2, with 8 positions matching TRBD1. TRBV5-3 is recorded as an ORF, its role being uncertain. The CDR3 consists of 14 residues. CDR3 DNA sequence: TGTGCCAGCAGCTCCAGGGGGCTTAACTATGGCTACACCTTC. Protein product: CASSSRGLNYGYTF.

J is TRBJ2-1 and V is TRBV24-1, with D perhaps TRBD1 or TRBD2 (6 bases each). Trimming took 3 bases from V and 3 from J, leaving 23 bases between them. Germline V lookup: CDR1 KGHDR, CDR2 SFDVKD. This CDR3 is built from 19 residues. CDR3 DNA: TGTGCCACCAGTGATAGGGGGGACACCAACGGACACATCTACAATGAGCAGTTCTTC. Encoded protein: CATSDRGDTNGHIYNEQFF.

This chain connects TRBV18 to TRBJ2-7, with D perhaps assigned TRBD1 or TRBD2 (6 bases each). Trimming removed 6 bases at V and 9 bases at J, with 15 bases between. There are 12 residues in the CDR3. Germline values: CDR1 KGHSH, CDR2 LQKENI. In DNA form, the CDR3 reads TGTGCCAGCTCTCCAGGGGACTCGTGGCAGTACTTC. It is translated as CASSPGDSWQYF.

The sample holds a few counts of this clonotype. The chain is built from TRBV6-1 and TRBJ1-2; 7 bases align to TRBD1. The CDR3 has 16 residues. Germline CDR1 is MNHNS and CDR2 is SASEGT. V trimming: 9 bases; J trimming: 3 bases; junction bases outside the gene matches: 16. The DNA for the CDR3 is TGTGCCAGTGTACGGGACAGATTCGACAAGTACTATGGCTACACCTTC. This gives the protein CASVRDRFDKYYGYTF.

V gene TRBV5-1 combines with J gene TRBJ1-6; TRBD1 is a possible D gene (5 bases). The V and J ends lost 4 bases and 5 bases respectively, with 13 bases between them. This CDR3 spans 15 amino acids. CDR1 SGHRS and CDR2 YFSETQ come from the germline V gene. DNA for the CDR3: TGCGCCAGCAGCGGCCAAGACAGCAATAATTCACCCCTCCACTTT. As protein: CASSGQDSNNSPLHF.

The chain combines TRBV6-5 with TRBJ2-7, with 9 positions matching TRBD1. The V and J ends lost 0 bases and 5 bases, in that order; junction bases with no gene match: 11. Germline assignment: CDR1 MNHEY and CDR2 SVGAGI. This CDR3 is 17 amino acids long. CDR3 region: CASSYSHRGRIKNEQYF. The DNA of the CDR3 is TGTGCCAGCAGTTACTCCCACAGGGGGCGCATTAAAAACGAGCAGTACTTC.

This clonotype showed up just a few times. The V gene is TRBV24-1, the J gene TRBJ1-1, with 7 bases identical to TRBD1. Germline-derived CDR1 and CDR2 are KGHDR and SFDVKD. V lost 2 bases and J lost 2; bases outside the gene matches: 4. The length of the CDR3 is 15 residues. The CDR3 bases are TGTGCCACCAGTGATTCCGACAGGGCAAACACTGAAGCTTTCTTT. Amino acids: CATSDSDRANTEAFF.

This clonotype appeared a few times. The chain has TRBV19 and TRBJ1-1, with 8 bases fitting TRBD1. Germline V gene data show CDR1 as LNHDA and CDR2 as SQIVND (reference sequence). The CDR3 contains 13 residues. The trim removed 3 bases at V and 4 bases at J, leaving 1 base unmatched. The CDR3 bases are TGTGCCAGTAGTATTACAGGGGGCACTGAAGCTTTCTTT. Its translation is CASSITGGTEAFF.

The chain uses TRBV12-3 or TRBV12-4 and TRBJ2-2; unclear D gene. Trimming shortened V by 6 bases and J by 7 bases, and 9 bases separated the two germline ends. The CDR3 length is 12 residues. CDR3 sequence reads: CASRTSNGELFF. The DNA for the CDR3 is TGTGCCAGCAGAACCTCTAACGGGGAGCTGTTTTTT.

This chain uses TRBV19 with TRBJ1-5; 7 nucleotides line up with TRBD1. Germline lookup yields CDR1 LNHDA and CDR2 SQIVND (reference sequence). The junction had 9 bases not matched to a gene; V was cut back by 6 bases and J by 4 bases. This CDR3 has 15 amino acids. The CDR3 loop is CASSIQDRKNQPQHF. CDR3 sequence (DNA): TGTGCCAGTAGCATTCAGGACAGGAAGAATCAGCCCCAGCATTTT.